The 29 T cell receptor beta chains below were found in one sample sequenced in a study of OX40 agonist ivuxolimab in advanced cancers. Some clones are missing from TCRdb's copy, which holds only in-frame ones; the method was immunoSEQ multiplex PCR. Of about 50,000 clones listed, 85% to 90% are singletons. The sequencing here drew on CD4+ or CD8+ T cells sorted from blood, taken in a trial of the OX40 agonist ivuxolimab. The receptors originated from an adult with an advanced solid tumor such as melanoma, head and neck, liver or kidney cancer.

The chain recombines TRBV5-6 with TRBJ2-7; the D is unclear. The CDR3 covers 14 residues. Germline CDR1 SGHDT, CDR2 YYEEEE. Trimming stripped 2 bases from V and 5 bases from J, with 14 bases between. CDR3 nucleotide sequence: TGTGCCAGCAGCTTTCAGACCCCACAGAACGAGCAGTACTTC. The encoded protein is CASSFQTPQNEQYF.

The CDR3 DNA follows: TGTGCCAGCAGTCCGAGACTAGCGGGGGGGCTCCGGGAGACCCAGTACTTC. As protein: CASSPRLAGGLRETQYF. This sequence joins TRBV27 and TRBJ2-5, with TRBD2 matching over 14 bases. With 5 bases clipped from V and 5 bases from J, the junction kept 10 bases outside the gene matches. CDR3 length: 17 residues. CDR1 and CDR2 (germline): MNHEY, SMNVEV (reference sequence).

The V call is TRBV2, the J call TRBJ2-1; 11 bases line up with TRBD2. After removal of 6 bases from V and 9 bases from J, the junction contained 7 bases not matched to a gene. This CDR3 region has 14 residues. CDR1 SNHLY and CDR2 FYNNEI come from the germline V gene. CDR3 amino acids: CASSGTSGGFEQFF. CDR3 coding DNA: TGTGCCAGCAGCGGGACTAGCGGCGGATTTGAGCAGTTCTTC.

The chain uses TRBV4-1 and TRBJ1-4; maybe TRBD1 (6 bases). CDR1 MGHRA and CDR2 YSYEKL come from the germline V gene. The CDR3 runs to 14 residues. V shed 1 base and J shed 7 bases, with 10 bases lying between them. The CDR3 sequence is CASSQGAGAEKLFF. Here the CDR3 DNA reads TGCGCCAGCAGCCAAGGGGCAGGGGCTGAAAAACTGTTTTTT.

The chain links TRBV21-1 to TRBJ2-2; the D call of TRBD1 is as the table states it, not checked on the DNA. TRBV21-1 is tagged as a pseudogene. The CDR3 length is 19 residues. For the CDR3, the DNA is TGTGCCAGCAGCACTATACCCGGGACAGGGGTGGGTTCGACCGGGGAGCTGTTTTTT. It codes for CASSTIPGTGVGSTGELFF.

V is TRBV29-1 and J is TRBJ2-1, with 10 bases matching TRBD2. The CDR3 contains 16 residues. Germline V gene lookup returns CDR1 SQVTM and CDR2 ANQGSEA. V gave up 1 base and J gave up 2 bases; unmatched junction bases: 5. In nucleotides, the CDR3 is TGCAGCGTTGAAGGGTCTAGCGGGAGAACCTACAATGAGCAGTTCTTC. Its protein product is CSVEGSSGRTYNEQFF.

This clone was seen only once. This chain links TRBV7-8 with TRBJ2-1; 7 bases fit TRBD2. Per the germline V gene, CDR1 is SGHVS and CDR2 is FQNEAQ. The junction had 7 bases not matched to a gene; V was cut back by 8 bases and J by 3 bases. The CDR3 runs to 14 residues. The CDR3 sequence: CASVRSGGYNEQFF. Here the CDR3 DNA reads TGTGCCAGCGTTAGGTCGGGGGGCTACAATGAGCAGTTCTTC. Together with reference TRBV7-8 and TRBJ2-1, the CDR3 gives the full variable domain: GAGVSQSPRYKVAKRGQDVALRCDPISGHVSLFWYQQALGQGPEFLTYFQNEAQLDKSGLPSDRFFAERPEGSVSTLKIQRTQQEDSAVYLCASVRSGGYNEQFFGPGTRLTVL.

This chain uses TRBV4-1 with TRBJ2-7; D may match TRBD1 or TRBD2 (5 bases each). V was pared by 3 bases and J by 2 bases, with 14 bases between. The CDR3 covers 15 residues. CDR1 and CDR2 (germline): MGHRA, YSYEKL. The CDR3 region is CASSHRDRKAYEQYF. As DNA, the CDR3 is TGCGCCAGCAGCCACCGGGACCGCAAGGCCTACGAGCAGTACTTC.

This clone was seen a handful of times. This chain uses TRBV28 with TRBJ2-1; possibly TRBD2 for D (6 bases). V was clipped by 4 bases and J by 8 bases, with 15 bases between them. From germline, CDR1 is MDHEN and CDR2 SYDVKM. There are 14 residues in the CDR3. CDR3 nucleotide sequence: TGTGCCAGCAGTTCTGAGGAGGGAGTTGATGAGCAGTTCTTC. Translating gives CASSSEEGVDEQFF.

This clone has just one count. The chain employs TRBV6-5 and TRBJ1-4, with TRBD1 as a possible D gene (5 bases). The length of the CDR3 is 16 residues. The germline gives CDR1 MNHEY, CDR2 SVGAGI. Between the trimmed V and J ends, which lost 0 bases and 8 bases, there was a span of 16 bases. The CDR3 DNA follows: TGTGCCAGCAGTTACTCTAGGTACGGCGGGGACGAAAAACTGTTTTTT. Protein product: CASSYSRYGGDEKLFF.

This clone has just a few counts. This rearrangement joins TRBV7-9 to TRBJ2-7; 8 bases line up with TRBD2. CDR3 length: 14 amino acids. V was clipped by 2 bases and J by 4 bases; unmatched bases: 4. The V gene's germline CDR1 is SEHNR and CDR2 FQNEAQ (reference sequence). The CDR3 sequence: CASSLSGGKYEQYF. The CDR3 DNA reads TGTGCCAGCAGCTTAAGCGGGGGTAAATACGAGCAGTACTTC.

This sequence joins TRBV4-3 and TRBJ2-5; 11 nucleotides match TRBD2. The trim removed 3 bases at V and 5 bases at J, leaving 5 bases unmatched. CDR1 is LGHNA, CDR2 YSLEER, per germline. CDR3 size: 15 residues. The CDR3 is CASSQGLAVLETQYF. As DNA, the CDR3 is TGCGCCAGCAGCCAGGGACTAGCGGTCCTTGAGACCCAGTACTTC.

The chain couples TRBV15 to TRBJ1-4; 7 bases map to TRBD1. The trim removed 2 bases at V and 5 bases at J, leaving 5 bases unmatched. The CDR3 totals 15 residues. Germline lookup yields CDR1 LNHNV and CDR2 YYDKDF (reference sequence). The CDR3 here is CATSRSDRRNEKLFF. The CDR3 region has the DNA TGTGCCACCAGCAGATCGGACAGGAGGAATGAAAAACTGTTTTTT.

The chain is built from TRBV4-2 and TRBJ2-1, with TRBD2 matching 13 bases. This CDR3 contains 15 residues. Looked up from germline, CDR1 is LGHNA and CDR2 is YNFKEQ. Trimming cost V 4 bases and J 6 bases; bases outside gene matches: 3. The CDR3 nucleotides read TGTGCCAGCAGCCCCGGGACTAGCGGGACCAATGAGCAGTTCTTC. Amino acid sequence: CASSPGTSGTNEQFF.

V usage is TRBV5-1 and J usage is TRBJ1-2; D possibly corresponds to TRBD1 (5 bases). Germline-derived CDR1 and CDR2 are SGHRS and YFSETQ. The CDR3 consists of 14 residues. Trimming removed 4 bases at V and 5 bases at J, with 15 bases between. The CDR3 nucleotides read TGCGCCAGCAGCATCGCGGGGGGAGAATATGGCTACACCTTC. Protein sequence: CASSIAGGEYGYTF.

The sample holds one count of this clone. V and J are TRBV30 and TRBJ2-7; 7 bases align to TRBD1. Unmatched junction bases numbered 5, after V lost 5 bases and J lost 7 bases. The germline V gene encodes CDR1 GTSNPN and CDR2 SVGIG (reference sequence). This CDR3 contains 11 residues. The chain's CDR3 is CAWEQGIEQYF. The CDR3 region has the DNA TGTGCCTGGGAACAGGGGATAGAGCAGTACTTC.

The chain joins TRBV2 to TRBJ2-3, with D unclear. CDR3 length: 13 residues. The V and J ends lost 2 bases and 3 bases respectively, with 6 bases between them. Germline lookup yields CDR1 SNHLY and CDR2 FYNNEI. The CDR3 loop is CASSEFGTDTQYF. The CDR3 DNA sequence: TGTGCCAGCAGTGAATTTGGTACAGATACGCAGTATTTT.

This chain links TRBV28 with TRBJ2-7; D is unresolved. This CDR3 spans 16 amino acids. Per the germline V gene, CDR1 is MDHEN and CDR2 is SYDVKM. V lost 4 bases to trimming and J lost 0 bases, with 16 bases between them. The CDR3 sequence: CASSSLGRLSSYEQYF. As DNA, the CDR3 is TGTGCCAGCAGTTCCCTCGGACGGCTGAGCTCCTACGAGCAGTACTTC.

This clone was seen at least ten times. The genes are TRBV30 and TRBJ1-3; 8 positions match TRBD1. Germline V gene lookup returns CDR1 GTSNPN and CDR2 SVGIG (reference sequence). This CDR3 has 18 amino acids. The V segment lost 5 bases and the J segment 4 bases; nucleotides outside the gene matches: 19. The CDR3 DNA reads as TGTGCCTGGGTTTACAAGCGGGACCACCGGGACAGGGGAAACACCATATATTTT. This gives the protein CAWVYKRDHRDRGNTIYF.

V gene TRBV15 combines with J gene TRBJ2-1; 10 bases match TRBD1. Germline CDR1 is LNHNV and CDR2 is YYDKDF (reference sequence). The junction had 5 bases not matched to a gene; V was cut back by 3 bases and J by 6 bases. The CDR3 covers 15 residues. The DNA for the CDR3 is TGTGCCACCAGCAGCTCCGGGACAGGGGCCAATGAGCAGTTCTTC. This codes for CATSSSGTGANEQFF.

This chain uses TRBV19 with TRBJ2-7; 10 bases map to TRBD1. Germline loops: CDR1 LNHDA, CDR2 SQIVND (reference sequence). J lost 5 bases, V lost 4 bases, and 8 bases had no gene match. The CDR3 consists of 15 residues. For the CDR3, the DNA is TGTGCCAGTAGTAGCCCGGGACAGGGGTTTCACGAGCAGTACTTC. Amino acids: CASSSPGQGFHEQYF. The full variable domain, completed using reference TRBV19 and TRBJ2-7, is DGGITQSPKYLFRKEGQNVTLSCEQNLNHDAMYWYRQDPGQGLRLIYYSQIVNDFQKGDIAEGYSVSREKKESFPLTVTSAQKNPTAFYLCASSSPGQGFHEQYFGPGTRLTVT.

The gene calls are TRBV2 and TRBJ2-5; 8 bases are a match to TRBD1. Judging by the DNA end, TRBJ2-7 fits better; the J call may be wrong. The length of the CDR3 is 15 residues. CDR1 SNHLY and CDR2 FYNNEI come from the germline V gene. CDR3 nucleotide sequence: TGTGCCAGCAGTGTAACAGGGGGTTCCTCCTACGAGCAGTACTTC. This gives the protein CASSVTGGSSYEQYF.

The V and J genes are TRBV13 and TRBJ1-2; 8 bases map to TRBD1. The CDR3 is made up of 14 amino acids. Germline CDR1 PRHDT, CDR2 FYEKMQ (reference sequence). The junction had 8 bases not matched to a gene; V was cut back by 3 bases and J by 8 bases. CDR3: CASSLLWTGNGYTF. CDR3 nucleotides: TGTGCCAGCAGCTTGTTGTGGACAGGGAACGGCTACACCTTC.

This sequence joins TRBV6-5 and TRBJ1-5; possible D gene TRBD1, 6 bases. The germline V gene encodes CDR1 MNHEY and CDR2 SVGAGI. Trimming cost V 5 bases and J 9 bases, with 14 bases left between them. CDR3 length: 13 residues. The CDR3 DNA is TGTGCCAGCAGTGAAGGGGGAGGGCGGCCCCAGCATTTT. Translated, it gives CASSEGGGRPQHF.

The rearrangement joins TRBV4-1 to TRBJ2-5; 7 bases are a match to TRBD1. Per germline, CDR1 MGHRA and CDR2 YSYEKL. This CDR3 contains 16 residues. The J segment lost 1 base and the V segment lost 5 bases, leaving 10 bases of the junction unmatched. The CDR3 spells CASSSRQGTFQETQYF. The CDR3 DNA is TGCGCCAGCAGCTCCCGACAGGGAACTTTCCAAGAGACCCAGTACTTC.

The chain joins TRBV4-1 to TRBJ1-2; perhaps TRBD1 as D (6 bases). The length of the CDR3 is 14 residues. The V end was cut by 3 bases, the J end by 4 bases, with 12 bases between. CDR1 is MGHRA and CDR2 is YSYEKL in the germline V gene. The CDR3 spells CASSQGDTAYGYTF. The DNA of the CDR3 is TGCGCCAGCAGCCAGGGGGACACGGCCTATGGCTACACCTTC.

The rearrangement links TRBV9 to TRBJ1-2; TRBD1 matches at 8 bases. The V gene end was trimmed by 4 bases and the J gene end by 4 bases; junction bases not matched to a gene: 6. CDR3 size: 14 residues. Germline V gives CDR1 SGDLS, CDR2 YYNGEE. The CDR3: CASSRTGRIYGYTF. CDR3 in DNA: TGTGCCAGCAGCAGGACAGGGAGGATCTATGGCTACACCTTC.

The chain joins TRBV21-1 to TRBJ2-7; the table names TRBD2, a call not compared with the DNA. TRBV21-1 is given as a pseudogene. The CDR3 runs to 17 residues. The CDR3 DNA sequence: TGTGCCAGCAGCAAGAGGGAGGGGGTAGCGGGGGCCTACGAGCAGTACTTC. This encodes CASSKREGVAGAYEQYF.

The V and J genes are TRBV4-2 and TRBJ2-2; the D gene is possibly TRBD2 (5 bases). The V gene's germline CDR1 is LGHNA and CDR2 YNFKEQ. Trimming shortened V by 1 base and J by 4 bases, and 10 bases separated the two germline ends. The CDR3 runs to 15 residues. CDR3 amino acids: CASSQGETTTGELFF. For the CDR3, the DNA is TGTGCCAGCAGCCAAGGGGAGACCACCACCGGGGAGCTGTTTTTT.